The next 21 T cell receptor beta chains were all read from a single sample in a study of cytomegalovirus exposure and HLA in healthy donors. Clones were read by immunoSEQ multiplex PCR, and TCRdb kept only the in-frame ones, dropping some. The data contain 150,000 to 170,000 clones, around nine tenths of them singletons. Input material: PBMCs. These TCRs come from a man younger than 30 in good health and CMV-seropositive.

The chain joins TRBV6-5 to TRBJ2-1, with TRBD2 matching over 12 bases. Germline V CDR1 and CDR2: MNHEY, SVGAGI. The CDR3 sequence is 15 residues long. V was clipped by 5 bases and J by 7 bases; unmatched bases: 6. The chain's CDR3 is CASSPTSGGPNEQFF. In DNA form, the CDR3 reads TGTGCCAGCAGTCCGACTAGCGGGGGCCCAAATGAGCAGTTCTTC.

The chain combines TRBV11-2 with TRBJ1-1, with 7 bases lining up with TRBD1. Trimming at V came to 5 bases and at J to 1 base, leaving 4 bases not matched to a gene. This CDR3 region has 14 residues. Germline values: CDR1 SGHAT, CDR2 FQNNGV. The CDR3: CASSADRANTEAFF. CDR3 DNA sequence: TGTGCCAGCAGCGCCGACAGGGCGAACACTGAAGCTTTCTTT.

This clone was seen only a few times. This chain connects TRBV19 to TRBJ2-1; TRBD2 matches at 8 bases. V gave up 4 bases and J gave up 4 bases; unmatched junction bases: 18. The CDR3 is 19 residues long. Germline CDR1 is LNHDA and CDR2 is SQIVND (reference sequence). In DNA, the CDR3 is TGTGCCAGTAGTAGCACTAGCGGTCCTTTCCAGCAGACGTACAATGAGCAGTTCTTC. Its protein is CASSSTSGPFQQTYNEQFF.

The chain uses TRBV25-1 and TRBJ2-1; the match to TRBD2 covers 8 bases. The V segment lost 6 bases and the J segment 7 bases; nucleotides outside the gene matches: 11. Germline values: CDR1 MGHDK, CDR2 SYGVNS. The CDR3 length is 15 residues. The CDR3 DNA is TGTGCCAGCAGCAAGGTGGCGGGAGGTCGGAATGAGCAGTTCTTC. Residues: CASSKVAGGRNEQFF.

V usage is TRBV6-5 and J usage is TRBJ1-1; D is undetermined. Germline-derived CDR1 and CDR2 are MNHEY and SVGAGI. The CDR3 covers 13 residues. V gave up 7 bases and J gave up 4 bases, with 13 bases separating them. CDR3: CASTRGSTTEAFF. CDR3 in DNA: TGTGCCAGCACGCGAGGGAGTACCACTGAAGCTTTCTTT.

The chain couples TRBV7-9 to TRBJ1-1, with D maybe TRBD1 (5 bases). CDR3 length: 14 amino acids. Germline lookup yields CDR1 SEHNR and CDR2 FQNEAQ (reference sequence). V lost 1 base to trimming and J lost 3 bases, with 9 bases between them. This chain's CDR3 is CASSLGRGDTEAFF. The CDR3 DNA reads as TGTGCCAGCAGCTTAGGGCGGGGGGACACTGAAGCTTTCTTT.

CDR3 amino acids: CASSERLASFYEQYF. CDR3 coding DNA: TGTGCCAGCAGTGAAAGACTAGCGAGTTTCTACGAGCAGTACTTC. This chain links TRBV2 with TRBJ2-7, with 8 bases that match TRBD2. The germline V gene encodes CDR1 SNHLY and CDR2 FYNNEI. After removal of 2 bases from V and 3 bases from J, the junction contained 6 bases not matched to a gene. CDR3 length equals 15 residues. The full variable domain, in which reference TRBV2 and TRBJ2-7 provide the parts outside the CDR3, is EPEVTQTPSHQVTQMGQEVILRCVPISNHLYFYWYRQILGQKVEFLVSFYNNEISEKSEIFDDQFSVERPDGSNFTLKIRSTKLEDSAMYFCASSERLASFYEQYFGPGTRLTVT.

This chain uses TRBV6-1 with TRBJ1-1; 8 bases are shared with TRBD1. Germline V gives CDR1 MNHNS, CDR2 SASEGT. Trimming took 1 base from V and 6 from J; bases not matched to a gene: 7. The CDR3 consists of 15 residues. DNA of the CDR3: TGTGCCAGCAGTGAAGGGGCAGGGGGCATCGCTGAAGCTTTCTTT. This translates into CASSEGAGGIAEAFF.

The chain couples TRBV4-1 to TRBJ2-6, with TRBD1 identical over 10 bases. V was clipped by 2 bases and J by 1 base; unmatched bases: 5. The V gene's germline CDR1 is MGHRA and CDR2 YSYEKL. The CDR3 has 18 residues. The chain's CDR3 is CASSQPGQGLSGANVLTF. The CDR3 region has the DNA TGCGCCAGCAGCCAACCGGGACAGGGGTTATCTGGGGCCAACGTCCTGACTTTC.

The chain is built from TRBV7-2 and TRBJ2-7; 12 nucleotides align to TRBD2. CDR1 SGHTA and CDR2 FQGNSA come from the germline V gene. The V segment lost 5 bases and the J segment 1 base; nucleotides outside the gene matches: 15. The CDR3 loop spans 19 amino acids. CDR3 DNA: TGTGCCAGCAGCCCTCGGACTAGCGGGGCATTCTCCCCATCCTACGAGCAGTACTTC. As protein: CASSPRTSGAFSPSYEQYF. Looking up the rest from reference TRBV7-2 and TRBJ2-7 gives the full variable domain: GAGVSQSPSNKVTEKGKDVELRCDPISGHTALYWYRQSLGQGLEFLIYFQGNSAPDKSGLPSDRFSAERTGGSVSTLTIQRTQQEDSAVYLCASSPRTSGAFSPSYEQYFGPGTRLTVT.

The chain uses TRBV5-5 and TRBJ1-5; 7 nucleotides match TRBD1. There are 16 residues in the CDR3. V lost 4 bases and J lost 8; bases outside the gene matches: 15. Germline CDR1 and CDR2: SGHKS and YYEKEE (reference sequence). DNA for the CDR3: TGTGCCAGCAGCGAAGACAGGGTCAGGAGATCCGAGCCCCAGCATTTT. Translation: CASSEDRVRRSEPQHF.

The chain couples TRBV4-3 to TRBJ2-1, with a tentative D call TRBD2 (6 bases). The CDR3 is 16 amino acids. The germline V gene encodes CDR1 LGHNA and CDR2 YSLEER. The V and J ends lost 0 bases and 4 bases respectively, with 13 bases between them. The CDR3 DNA reads TGCGCCAGCAGCCAAGATAGGGGCGGGGTGTACAATGAGCAGTTCTTC. Encoded protein: CASSQDRGGVYNEQFF.

The chain couples TRBV19 to TRBJ1-2, with 11 bases that match TRBD1. J was trimmed by 3 bases and V by 9 bases; bases with no gene match: 6. The CDR3 spans 14 residues. The germline CDR1 and CDR2 sequences are LNHDA and SQIVND (reference sequence). As DNA, the CDR3 is TGTGCCAGCGCGGACAGGGGGCGCGACTATGGCTACACCTTC. Translated: CASADRGRDYGYTF.

J is TRBJ2-1 and V is TRBV6-5, with 7 bases lining up with TRBD1. Germline V CDR1 and CDR2: MNHEY, SVGAGI. V shed 7 bases, J shed 7 bases, and the junction held 13 bases outside the gene matches. CDR3 size: 15 residues. As DNA, the CDR3 is TGTGCCAGCATCCCGACAGGGCTTGGGCGAAATGAGCAGTTCTTC. It translates to CASIPTGLGRNEQFF.

This sequence joins TRBV6-1 and TRBJ1-5, with D unclear. The CDR3 consists of 16 residues. Trimming took off 3 bases at V and 0 bases at J, with 12 bases between the two ends. Germline loops: CDR1 MNHNS, CDR2 SASEGT. This chain's CDR3 is CASSDGRVRSNQPQHF. DNA of the CDR3: TGTGCCAGCAGTGATGGGAGGGTCCGTAGCAATCAGCCCCAGCATTTT.

V usage is TRBV2 and J usage is TRBJ2-7; TRBD2 matches 8 bases. There are 14 residues in the CDR3. Germline lookup yields CDR1 SNHLY and CDR2 FYNNEI. Trimming cost V 5 bases and J 4 bases; bases outside gene matches: 7. CDR3 in amino acids: CASSNGLAGYEQYF. In DNA, the CDR3 is TGTGCCAGCAGTAACGGACTAGCTGGGTACGAGCAGTACTTC. Filled out from reference TRBV2 and TRBJ2-7, the complete variable domain reads EPEVTQTPSHQVTQMGQEVILRCVPISNHLYFYWYRQILGQKVEFLVSFYNNEISEKSEIFDDQFSVERPDGSNFTLKIRSTKLEDSAMYFCASSNGLAGYEQYFGPGTRLTVT.

The chain carries TRBV14 and TRBJ2-7; 8 bases line up with TRBD1. This CDR3 has 14 amino acids. Trimming at V came to 4 bases and at J to 3 bases, leaving 5 bases not matched to a gene. Germline values: CDR1 SGHDN, CDR2 FVKESK. The DNA for the CDR3 is TGTGCCAGCAGCCCGGACAGGGTGAGCTACGAGCAGTACTTC. It translates to CASSPDRVSYEQYF. Full variable domain (outside the CDR3, taken from reference TRBV14 and TRBJ2-7): EAGVTQFPSHSVIEKGQTVTLRCDPISGHDNLYWYRRVMGKEIKFLLHFVKESKQDESGMPNNRFLAERTGGTYSTLKVQPAELEDSGVYFCASSPDRVSYEQYFGPGTRLTVT.

This clone has a single count. The CDR3, as DNA: TGTGCCACCGACCGGGCCCCAGGGGCGAGAGATGAGCAGTTCTTC. As protein: CATDRAPGARDEQFF. V and J are TRBV6-1 and TRBJ2-1, with D maybe TRBD1 (6 bases). The length of the CDR3 is 15 residues. CDR1 MNHNS and CDR2 SASEGT come from the germline V gene. V was pared by 10 bases and J by 8 bases, with 24 bases between.

This chain links TRBV27 with TRBJ2-2, with a weak D call TRBD1 (5 bases). The germline V and J ends were trimmed by 8 bases and 4 bases, with 17 bases remaining between them. The CDR3 totals 15 residues. The germline V gene has CDR1 MNHEY and CDR2 SMNVEV (reference sequence). CDR3 in DNA: TGTGCCAGCCGTAGCCAGGGCGGTGGCACCGGGGAGCTGTTTTTT. It yields the protein CASRSQGGGTGELFF.

This clone was seen only a few times. V gene TRBV30 combines with J gene TRBJ1-5; D is undetermined. The CDR3 contains 12 residues. Looked up from germline, CDR1 is GTSNPN and CDR2 is SVGIG (reference sequence). Trimming shortened V by 4 bases and J by 0 bases, and 4 bases separated the two germline ends. CDR3 sequence reads: CAWTSSNQPQHF. For the CDR3, the DNA is TGTGCCTGGACGTCTAGCAATCAGCCCCAGCATTTT.

This chain connects TRBV27 to TRBJ1-4; TRBD1 matches at 8 bases. This CDR3 spans 16 amino acids. Germline lookup yields CDR1 MNHEY and CDR2 SMNVEV (reference sequence). J lost 8 bases, V lost 5 bases, and 13 bases had no gene match. CDR3 protein: CASSPTRTGRDEKLFF. The CDR3 DNA is TGTGCCAGCAGTCCTACCCGGACAGGGAGGGACGAAAAACTGTTTTTT.